This T cell receptor (beta chain) emerged from a study of blood T cell repertoires in COVID-19. In the authors' methods: Amplifying reference gene primers gave estimates of nucleated cell counts. TCRdb's table, derived via immunoSEQ multiplex PCR, lists solely in-frame clones and lacks some. V, J and clone size were drawn from that table, and D and trimming were deduced from the DNA. The sample gives fewer than 250,000 clones, 85% to 90% of which show up once; roughly 14% is in the top ten. Looked up from germline, CDR1 is KGHDR and CDR2 is SFDVKD. The CDR3 is 11 residues long. The V and J ends lost 3 bases and 12 bases respectively, with 8 bases between them.

The receptor was derived from a woman aged 45 to 65 with acute COVID-19. The chain links TRBV24-1 to TRBJ2-1; perhaps TRBD1 as D (6 bases). Specimen: PBMCs or T cells enriched from blood (not recorded which). The CDR3 nucleotides read TGTGCCACCAGTGATCGGACAGTGCAGTTCTTC. Its translation is CATSDRTVQFF.